This T cell receptor beta chain was found in a study of ipilimumab plus nivolumab after autologous stem cell transplantation. Across the whole study: Median doses per patient: four to six ipilimumab, 7 or 8 nivolumab. Myeloma cases were transplant-naive high-risk or relapsed within 3 years post first autologous transplant.

Data came from immunoSEQ multiplex PCR; TCRdb stores just in-frame clones and leaves some out. The sample holds around 45,000 clones, roughly 84% seen once. Starting 14 to 28 days after autologous transplant, ipilimumab 1 mg/kg was given. Dosing: nivolumab 3 mg/kg IV, weeks 1, 4, 7, 10, then every two weeks to week 26. This clone appeared a single time. The TCR originated in a male donor with multiple myeloma. Sequences were derived from PBMCs, sampled in a trial of ipilimumab plus nivolumab as post-transplant consolidation.

CDR3: CASTSTTYTEAFF. As DNA, the CDR3 is TGTGCCAGCACCTCAACCACCTACACTGAAGCTTTCTTT. The gene calls are TRBV6-5 and TRBJ1-1; no clear D. The V end was cut by 7 bases, the J end by 3 bases, with 12 bases between. Germline CDR1 is MNHEY and CDR2 is SVGAGI. The CDR3 loop spans 13 amino acids.